Detailed here is one T cell receptor (beta chain). Its antigen is unidentified. The sample originates from a study of regulatory T cells in long-lasting Graves disease. Findings and caveats of the study: It was in persistent disease that TRBV28, TRBJ1-2 and TRBJ2-5 were favored. Analysis covered peripheral blood alone, not thyroid tissue.

Libraries of TCR beta came from iRepertoire HTBI primers plus Arm-PCR of CDR3 regions. A single record per CDR3 protein comes from TCRdb applying MiXCR to the multiplex PCR reads. Counted here are around 450,000 distinct CDR3 sequences, about 15% occurring once; the ten biggest clones make up roughly 7.7%. Stated time point: newly diagnosed GD, antithyroid drugs for less than 3 months. TCR sequences were obtained from RNA taken from PBMCs. Patients of an endocrinology department in Xi'an, China, were included. Germline V CDR1 and CDR2: SGHRS, YFSETQ. This CDR3 region has 16 residues. The germline V and J ends were trimmed by 2 bases and 7 bases, with 18 bases remaining between them. This sample was shared with a second study, whose subject was T cells in Graves' hyperthyroidism and ophthalmopathy.

This sequence originates from a woman between 35 and 50 years old with Graves disease. The sample in question was peripheral blood mononuclear cells (PBMCs), obtained at new diagnosis, from a patient treated with antithyroid drugs. The J gene is TRBJ2-2, the V gene TRBV5-1; a possible D gene is TRBD2 (6 bases). In DNA, the CDR3 is TGCGCCAGCAGCTTTAGGGAGGTGTTAACCTACGGGGAGCTGTTTTTT. Its translation: CASSFREVLTYGELFF.